The 29 T cell receptor beta chains in this list originate from one sample, sequenced in a study of CD8 T cells in ankylosing spondylitis. One entry per CDR3 protein results from TCRdb running MiXCR on the 5' RACE reads. The sample includes about 250,000 distinct CDR3 sequences, 7.5% to 9.5% of them seen just once. Sequenced: blood, either unsorted or a sorted T cell fraction (not recorded which). The receptors stem from a female donor with ankylosing spondylitis or in good health (not recorded which).

This clonotype occurred many times. This rearrangement joins TRBV20-1 to TRBJ2-7; D may be TRBD2 (6 bases). The CDR3 runs 14 residues. V lost 3 bases and J lost 2, with 14 bases in between. The germline V gene encodes CDR1 DFQATT and CDR2 SNEGSKA (reference sequence). The CDR3 spells CSASRQGGTYEQYF. CDR3 bases: TGCAGTGCTAGCAGGCAGGGAGGAACCTACGAGCAGTACTTC.

This clonotype appeared a few times. V and J are TRBV23-1 and TRBJ1-1; no clear D gene. TRBV23-1 belongs to the ORF category, with a function that is uncertain. CDR3 size: 14 residues. With 0 bases removed from V and 4 bases from J, the gap between germline ends came to 9 bases. Here the CDR3 DNA reads TGCGCCAGCAGTCAATCGGGAGCAGCCACTGAAGCTTTCTTT. The encoded protein is CASSQSGAATEAFF.

This clonotype was picked up many times. The rearrangement links TRBV11-1 to TRBJ2-3, with 10 bases that match TRBD2. The junction had 10 bases not matched to a gene; V was cut back by 4 bases and J by 0 bases. Germline V gene lookup returns CDR1 SGHAT and CDR2 FQDESV (reference sequence). This CDR3 contains 18 residues. The CDR3 region has the DNA TGTGCCAGCAGCTACCCGCCGGGACTAGCGTCTAGCACAGATACGCAGTATTTT. This encodes CASSYPPGLASSTDTQYF.

This clonotype occurred many times. The chain has TRBV5-4 and TRBJ2-5; D possibly corresponds to TRBD2 (6 bases). The CDR3 is 17 amino acids. Germline loops: CDR1 SGHNT, CDR2 YYREEE (reference sequence). V gave up 0 bases and J gave up 3 bases, with 18 bases separating them. The CDR3 bases are TGTGCCAGCAGCTTGGCCCGGGACTCCGAGGGCAAAGAGACCCAGTACTTC. Amino acids: CASSLARDSEGKETQYF.

V gene TRBV4-2 combines with J gene TRBJ2-1; D not resolved. Trimming removed 10 bases from V and 4 bases from J, with 14 bases in between. The length of the CDR3 is 13 residues. Germline assignment: CDR1 LGHNA and CDR2 YNFKEQ. The DNA for the CDR3 is TGTGCCATCGGCCGCGGACCATACAATGAGCAGTTCTTC. As protein: CAIGRGPYNEQFF.

This clonotype showed up just a few times. This may come from a read error, since a much larger clone is one base off. The rearrangement joins TRBV3-1 to TRBJ1-6; D call uncertain. The CDR3 runs 15 residues. CDR1 is LGHDT, CDR2 YNNKEL, per germline (reference sequence). The CDR3 loop reads CACSLFREPNSPLHF. In DNA form, the CDR3 reads TGTGCCTGCAGCCTATTCCGGGAGCCGAATTCACCCCTCCACTTT.

In this sample, this clonotype turned up many times. The V and J genes are TRBV15 and TRBJ1-5; D not resolved. The CDR3 consists of 14 residues. Trimming shortened V by 6 bases and J by 5 bases, and 14 bases separated the two germline ends. Germline CDR1 LNHNV, CDR2 YYDKDF (reference sequence). This CDR3 is CATRSAGEYQPQHF. The CDR3 DNA is TGTGCCACCAGGTCCGCCGGGGAGTATCAGCCCCAGCATTTT.

This clonotype was seen repeatedly, ten times or more. The V gene is TRBV7-9, the J gene TRBJ2-1; no reliable D call. CDR3 length: 12 residues. The germline V gene has CDR1 SEHNR and CDR2 FQNEAQ (reference sequence). V gave up 7 bases and J gave up 6 bases, with 10 bases separating them. CDR3 sequence reads: CASTRNSNEQFF. CDR3 in DNA: TGTGCCAGCACACGGAACAGCAATGAGCAGTTCTTC. Complete variable domain (other parts from reference TRBV7-9 and TRBJ2-1): DTGVSQNPRHKITKRGQNVTFRCDPISEHNRLYWYRQTLGQGPEFLTYFQNEAQLEKSRLLSDRFSAERPKGSFSTLEIQRTEQGDSAMYLCASTRNSNEQFFGPGTRLTVL.

This clonotype was counted at least ten times. This chain connects TRBV20-1 to TRBJ2-5, with a weak D call TRBD2 (7 bases). The CDR3 consists of 13 residues. Germline assignment: CDR1 DFQATT and CDR2 SNEGSKA (reference sequence). V was shortened by 6 bases and J by 4 bases, with 15 bases between the two germline ends. CDR3 sequence reads: CSAAPGGRETQYF. In DNA form, the CDR3 reads TGCAGTGCCGCGCCGGGGGGCCGAGAGACCCAGTACTTC.

This clonotype occurred many times. The chain recombines TRBV28 with TRBJ2-7; D is undetermined. This CDR3 region has 11 residues. CDR1 MDHEN and CDR2 SYDVKM come from the germline V gene. Trimming left V 6 bases short and J 7 bases short, with 10 bases between. The CDR3 sequence: CASRGPREQYF. For the CDR3, the DNA is TGTGCCAGCAGAGGCCCGAGGGAGCAGTACTTC.

This clonotype was recorded many times. The chain carries TRBV20-1 and TRBJ1-6; unclear D gene. This CDR3 is 16 amino acids long. V gave up 2 bases and J gave up 6 bases, with 17 bases separating them. Germline-derived CDR1 and CDR2 are DFQATT and SNEGSKA (reference sequence). The CDR3 bases are TGCAGTGCTAGATCCCTTAATGGGCTGTCTAATTCACCCCTCCACTTT. It is translated as CSARSLNGLSNSPLHF.

This clonotype was observed at least ten times. V and J are TRBV20-1 and TRBJ2-3; D possibly corresponds to TRBD1 (7 bases). The CDR3 has 13 residues. Trimming left V 3 bases short and J 8 bases short, with 15 bases between. Germline V gene sequence: CDR1 DFQATT, CDR2 SNEGSKA (reference sequence). CDR3 region: CSARGQGGGTQYF. In nucleotides, the CDR3 is TGCAGTGCTAGGGGCCAGGGGGGTGGTACGCAGTATTTT.

This clonotype has at least ten counts. The chain has TRBV5-1 and TRBJ1-3; 9 positions match TRBD1. Germline V gene sequence: CDR1 SGHRS, CDR2 YFSETQ. This CDR3 comprises 14 residues. J gave up 4 bases and V 4 bases, and 3 bases lay outside the gene matches. The chain's CDR3 is CASSPGQGGNTIYF. CDR3 bases: TGCGCCAGCAGCCCGGGACAGGGCGGAAACACCATATATTTT.

This chain uses TRBV11-3 with TRBJ2-1, with D possibly TRBD1 on 6 matching bases. The CDR3 totals 17 residues. Per germline, CDR1 SGHNT and CDR2 YENEEA. V lost 7 bases and J 6 bases, leaving 25 bases between the germline ends. This CDR3 reads CASTSRAGMGAANEQFF. In DNA form, the CDR3 reads TGTGCCAGCACCTCTAGAGCCGGGATGGGGGCAGCCAATGAGCAGTTCTTC.

This clonotype has a count of ten or more. The genes are TRBV7-6 and TRBJ2-7; D is unresolved. Between the trimmed V and J ends, which lost 1 base and 1 base, there was a span of 8 bases. Germline V CDR1 and CDR2: SGHVS, FNYEAQ. The CDR3 consists of 14 residues. The CDR3 is CASSLGRHSYEQYF. The CDR3 DNA reads TGTGCCAGCAGCTTAGGACGGCATTCCTACGAGCAGTACTTC.

Concerning this clonotype itself: Just one base apart from a much larger clone, this may be a read error. This sequence joins TRBV7-9 and TRBJ2-1, with TRBD2 matching 7 bases. This CDR3 contains 14 residues. Germline V CDR1 and CDR2: SEHNR, FQNEAQ (reference sequence). Here the CDR3 DNA reads TGTGCCAGCAGGTCGGGTGGCGGGAGCAATGAGCGGTTCTTC. It specifies CASRSGGGSNERFF. Full variable domain (rest looked up from reference TRBV7-9 and TRBJ2-1): DTGVSQNPRHKITKRGQNVTFRCDPISEHNRLYWYRQTLGQGPEFLTYFQNEAQLEKSRLLSDRFSAERPKGSFSTLEIQRTEQGDSAMYLCASRSGGGSNERFFGPGTRLTVL.

This clonotype was seen at least ten times. The gene calls are TRBV27 and TRBJ2-1, with D perhaps TRBD2 (6 bases). V was shortened by 4 bases and J by 8 bases, with 18 bases between the two germline ends. The length of the CDR3 is 15 residues. In germline, CDR1 is MNHEY, CDR2 SMNVEV (reference sequence). CDR3 in DNA: TGTGCCAGCAGTTCCCCCGGGACTTATTATGATGAGCAGTTCTTC. Translated, it gives CASSSPGTYYDEQFF.

A few counts support this clonotype. The chain combines TRBV19 with TRBJ2-7, with 7 bases lining up with TRBD2. There are 15 residues in the CDR3. Germline V CDR1 and CDR2: LNHDA, SQIVND (reference sequence). J gave up 0 bases and V 0 bases, and 2 bases lay outside the gene matches. CDR3 sequence reads: CASSIEGGSSYEQYF. CDR3 in DNA: TGTGCCAGTAGTATAGAGGGCGGGAGCTCCTACGAGCAGTACTTC.

This clonotype was seen at least ten times. The V gene is TRBV5-1, the J gene TRBJ2-7, with 9 bases matching TRBD1. The CDR3 totals 15 residues. J lost 5 bases, V lost 3 bases, and 9 bases had no gene match. Germline V gene data show CDR1 as SGHRS and CDR2 as YFSETQ. CDR3 nucleotide sequence: TGCGCCAGCAGCTCACCGGGACAGGGAGCACACGAGCAGTACTTC. Protein: CASSSPGQGAHEQYF.

The chain joins TRBV15 to TRBJ2-7; D is unclear. Germline CDR1 LNHNV, CDR2 YYDKDF (reference sequence). The CDR3 consists of 13 residues. Trimming removed 0 bases from V and 3 bases from J, with 6 bases in between. CDR3 DNA: TGTGCCACCAGCAGAGATCTCGGCTACGAGCAGTACTTC. This encodes CATSRDLGYEQYF.

This clonotype was detected ten times or more. This chain connects TRBV29-1 to TRBJ2-1, with 15 bases matching TRBD2. CDR3 size: 13 residues. Germline CDR1 is SQVTM and CDR2 is ANQGSEA. V gave up 7 bases and J gave up 7 bases; unmatched junction bases: 2. The CDR3 sequence is CSAGTSGRNEQFF. CDR3 coding DNA: TGCAGCGCTGGGACTAGCGGGAGGAATGAGCAGTTCTTC.

This clonotype was recorded a few times. The chain employs TRBV2 and TRBJ2-7; D uncertain. The V and J ends lost 6 bases and 3 bases respectively, with 12 bases between them. Germline lookup yields CDR1 SNHLY and CDR2 FYNNEI. The length of the CDR3 is 13 residues. The CDR3 protein is CASSQESHYEQYF. The CDR3 DNA reads as TGTGCCAGCAGCCAGGAAAGTCACTACGAGCAGTACTTC.

This clonotype was picked up many times. CDR3: CASSLKSPGDEQFF. The DNA of the CDR3 is TGTGCCAGCAGCTTAAAGTCCCCGGGGGATGAGCAGTTCTTC. The chain is built from TRBV7-6 and TRBJ2-1; possible D gene TRBD2, 6 bases. The CDR3 has 14 residues. Trimming removed 2 bases from V and 8 bases from J, with 13 bases in between. The V gene's germline CDR1 is SGHVS and CDR2 FNYEAQ.

In its sample, this clonotype was seen many times. The chain carries TRBV9 and TRBJ1-4; D remains ambiguous. The germline CDR1 and CDR2 sequences are SGDLS and YYNGEE. V was trimmed by 3 bases and J by 6 bases, leaving 15 bases between them. The CDR3 sequence is 15 residues long. The CDR3 DNA follows: TGTGCCAGCAGCGAAAACGGACGGAACCATGAAAAACTGTTTTTT. It is translated as CASSENGRNHEKLFF.

This clonotype was seen ten or more times. This chain uses TRBV3-1 with TRBJ2-7; maybe TRBD1 (5 bases). The length of the CDR3 is 16 residues. The germline V gene encodes CDR1 LGHDT and CDR2 YNNKEL (reference sequence). V gave up 1 base and J gave up 3 bases, with 16 bases separating them. The DNA for the CDR3 is TGTGCCAGCAGCCAAGGTATAAGGGGAAGGCTCTACGAGCAGTACTTC. It specifies CASSQGIRGRLYEQYF.

In regard to this clonotype: This may arise from a read error, as a much more abundant clone is one base away. This sequence joins TRBV5-1 and TRBJ1-1; maybe TRBD1 (6 bases). With 3 bases removed from V and 1 base from J, the gap between germline ends came to 13 bases. Per germline, CDR1 SGHRS and CDR2 YFSETQ. The CDR3 loop spans 15 amino acids. CDR3 nucleotides: TGCGCCAGCAGCTCCCAGGGGACTACGAACACTGAAGCTTTCTTT. It translates to CASSSQGTTNTEAFF.

This clonotype was seen ten or more times. The chain is built from TRBV4-3 and TRBJ2-7, with a possible D match to TRBD2 (5 bases). Germline V lookup: CDR1 LGHNA, CDR2 YSLEER. V was clipped by 1 base and J by 2 bases, with 9 bases between them. The CDR3 consists of 14 residues. The CDR3 protein is CASSQGLTTYEQYF. The CDR3, as DNA: TGCGCCAGCAGCCAAGGACTAACAACCTACGAGCAGTACTTC.

The sample holds many counts of this clonotype. The chain carries TRBV5-1 and TRBJ1-1; D uncertain. Trimming removed 0 bases at V and 8 bases at J, with 5 bases between. CDR3 size: 11 residues. Germline V lookup: CDR1 SGHRS, CDR2 YFSETQ. CDR3 loop: CASSLGYEAFF. In DNA, the CDR3 is TGCGCCAGCAGCTTGGGGTACGAAGCTTTCTTT. The full variable domain, rest sourced from reference TRBV5-1 and TRBJ1-1, is KAGVTQTPRYLIKTRGQQVTLSCSPISGHRSVSWYQQTPGQGLQFLFEYFSETQRNKGNFPGRFSGRQFSNSRSEMNVSTLELGDSALYLCASSLGYEAFFGQGTRLTVV.

In this sample, this clonotype turned up many times. The V and J genes are TRBV4-3 and TRBJ2-1, with D uncertain. This CDR3 is built from 13 residues. The germline gives CDR1 LGHNA, CDR2 YSLEER. Trimming shortened V by 0 bases and J by 8 bases, and 8 bases separated the two germline ends. CDR3 in amino acids: CASSQESQYEQFF. As DNA, the CDR3 is TGCGCCAGCAGCCAAGAGTCGCAGTATGAGCAGTTCTTC.